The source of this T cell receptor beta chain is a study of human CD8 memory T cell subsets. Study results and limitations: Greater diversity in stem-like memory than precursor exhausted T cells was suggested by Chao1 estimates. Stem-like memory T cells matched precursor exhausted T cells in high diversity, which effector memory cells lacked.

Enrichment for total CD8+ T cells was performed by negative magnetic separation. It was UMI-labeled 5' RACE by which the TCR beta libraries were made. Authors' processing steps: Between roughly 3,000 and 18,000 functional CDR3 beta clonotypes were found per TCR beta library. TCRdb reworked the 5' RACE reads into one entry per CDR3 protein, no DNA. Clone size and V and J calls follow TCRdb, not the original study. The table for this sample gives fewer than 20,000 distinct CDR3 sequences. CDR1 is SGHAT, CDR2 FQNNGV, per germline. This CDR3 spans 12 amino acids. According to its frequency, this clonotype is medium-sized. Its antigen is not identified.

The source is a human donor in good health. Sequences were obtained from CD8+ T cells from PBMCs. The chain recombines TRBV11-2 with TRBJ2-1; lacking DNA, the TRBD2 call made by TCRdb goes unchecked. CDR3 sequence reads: CASSLAWEEQFF.